The rows below give T cell receptor beta chains drawn from one sample of a study of blood T cell repertoires in COVID-19. TCRdb's table, derived via immunoSEQ multiplex PCR, lists solely in-frame clones and lacks some. The data hold 150,000 to 190,000 clones, with approximately 90% observed a single time. The sample consisted of peripheral blood. These receptors all stem from a woman between 35 and 50 years old with acute or convalescent COVID-19. Both conserved end residues are part of each CDR3. The D gene is left open where the match is weak. Clone size, where shown, is once, few, many, or a class for clones that have expanded.

clone_size	v_call	j_call	cdr3_length	d_call	cdr3_aa	cdr3_nt
once	TRBV7-9	TRBJ2-2	17	TRBD2	CASSHTSGGVNTGELFF	TGTGCCAGCAGCCATACTAGCGGGGGCGTGAACACCGGGGAGCTGTTTTTT
-	TRBV30	TRBJ2-7	13	-	CAWSVWPWYEQYF	TGTGCCTGGAGTGTTTGGCCATGGTACGAGCAGTACTTC
-	TRBV4-1	TRBJ1-1	16	TRBD1	CASSQDRSGGRTEAFF	TGCGCCAGCAGCCAAGATAGGTCAGGGGGTCGGACTGAAGCTTTCTTT
-	TRBV7-9	TRBJ2-7	16	TRBD1	CASTPSPRGTGYEQYF	TGTGCCAGCACCCCTAGCCCCCGCGGGACAGGCTACGAGCAGTACTTC
-	TRBV24-1	TRBJ1-4	16	TRBD1	CATSTRGTGKNEKLFF	TGTGCCACCTCTACGAGGGGGACAGGGAAGAATGAAAAACTGTTTTTT
-	TRBV9	TRBJ1-2	14	TRBD1	CASSVGQGNYGYTF	TGTGCCAGCAGCGTAGGACAGGGTAACTATGGCTACACCTTC
-	TRBV19	TRBJ2-7	11	-	CASKGDYEQYF	TGTGCCTCGAAGGGGGACTACGAGCAGTACTTC
once	TRBV27	TRBJ2-7	16	TRBD2	CASSWGGLAVKYEQYF	TGTGCCAGCAGTTGGGGGGGACTAGCTGTGAAGTACGAGCAGTACTTC
-	TRBV24-1	TRBJ2-1	14	TRBD2	CATKPSGSYDEQFF	TGTGCCACCAAACCTAGCGGGAGTTACGATGAGCAGTTCTTC
-	TRBV5-8	TRBJ1-6	16	-	CASSFSRGGRNSPLHF	TGTGCCAGCAGCTTCTCCAGGGGCGGTCGGAATTCACCCCTCCACTTT
-	TRBV19	TRBJ2-3	13	TRBD2	CASSRGGKDTQYF	TGTGCCAGTAGTAGGGGGGGGAAGGATACGCAGTATTTT
-	TRBV2	TRBJ1-2	11	TRBD1	CASTTGEGYTF	TGTGCCAGCACAACAGGGGAGGGCTACACCTTC
-	TRBV4-1	TRBJ1-3	15	-	CASTLEVPSGNTIYF	TGCGCCAGCACCTTAGAGGTCCCCTCTGGAAACACCATATATTTT
-	TRBV9	TRBJ2-3	14	-	CASSDRGATDTQYF	TGTGCCAGCAGCGACCGGGGGGCGACAGATACGCAGTATTTT
-	TRBV2	TRBJ2-7	14	TRBD1	CAIGAGDRSYEQYF	TGTGCCATTGGGGCTGGGGACAGATCCTACGAGCAGTACTTC
few	TRBV11-2	TRBJ2-2	14	-	CASRDRLNTGELFF	TGTGCCAGCAGAGACAGATTGAACACCGGGGAGCTGTTTTTT
once	TRBV19	TRBJ2-1	15	TRBD2	CASSIVAGDRNEQFF	TGTGCCAGTAGTATAGTAGCGGGTGACCGTAATGAGCAGTTCTTC
-	TRBV19	TRBJ1-3	21	-	CASSIDERRGRRPGERNTIYF	TGTGCCAGTAGTATAGATGAGCGACGAGGACGCAGGCCGGGGGAGAGAAACACCATATATTTT
-	TRBV13	TRBJ2-2	16	TRBD1	CASSAGQGWDTGELFF	TGTGCCAGCAGCGCAGGACAGGGCTGGGACACCGGGGAGCTGTTTTTT
-	TRBV5-5	TRBJ2-3	16	TRBD2	CASSRLLAGPTDTQYF	TGTGCCAGCAGCAGGCTACTAGCGGGGCCCACAGATACGCAGTATTTT
-	TRBV11-3	TRBJ1-1	14	-	CASSLGGIDTEAFF	TGTGCCAGCAGCTTAGGAGGGATTGACACTGAAGCTTTCTTT
-	TRBV27	TRBJ1-1	14	TRBD1	CASSLRTGWTEAFF	TGTGCCAGCAGTCTAAGGACAGGGTGGACTGAAGCTTTCTTT
-	TRBV5-8	TRBJ1-4	16	TRBD1	CASRKIPGQVPEKLFF	TGTGCCAGCAGGAAAATACCGGGACAGGTTCCCGAAAAACTGTTTTTT
-	TRBV12-3/TRBV12-4	TRBJ2-7	13	-	CASKPNFLYEQYF	TGTGCCAGCAAGCCTAATTTCCTCTACGAGCAGTACTTC
-	TRBV27	TRBJ2-3	15	TRBD2	CASSHLLAGGLFQYF	TGTGCCAGCAGCCACCTTCTAGCGGGGGGCCTTTTTCAGTATTTT
-	TRBV19	TRBJ2-4	16	-	CASSIGAGGAKNIQYF	TGTGCCAGTAGTATAGGGGCAGGTGGAGCCAAAAACATTCAGTACTTC
once	TRBV2	TRBJ2-6	15	TRBD1	CASSVTGPGANVLTF	TGTGCCAGCAGTGTGACAGGGCCCGGGGCCAACGTCCTGACTTTC
-	TRBV11-2	TRBJ1-5	16	-	CASSLAPGASNQPQHF	TGTGCCAGCAGCTTAGCCCCAGGGGCTAGCAATCAGCCCCAGCATTTT
-	TRBV6-5	TRBJ2-7	12	TRBD1	CASLQGAYEQYF	TGTGCCAGTTTACAGGGGGCATACGAGCAGTACTTC
-	TRBV6-1	TRBJ2-1	20	TRBD2	CASSEGMGLAFMSSYNEQFF	TGTGCCAGCAGTGAAGGGATGGGACTAGCGTTCATGAGCTCCTACAATGAGCAGTTCTTC
-	TRBV19	TRBJ2-7	13	-	CASSIDLSVEQYF	TGTGCCAGTAGTATAGATCTGTCAGTCGAGCAGTACTTC
-	TRBV28	TRBJ1-1	13	-	CAGRRGGYTEAFF	TGTGCTGGAAGGCGGGGGGGATACACTGAAGCTTTCTTT